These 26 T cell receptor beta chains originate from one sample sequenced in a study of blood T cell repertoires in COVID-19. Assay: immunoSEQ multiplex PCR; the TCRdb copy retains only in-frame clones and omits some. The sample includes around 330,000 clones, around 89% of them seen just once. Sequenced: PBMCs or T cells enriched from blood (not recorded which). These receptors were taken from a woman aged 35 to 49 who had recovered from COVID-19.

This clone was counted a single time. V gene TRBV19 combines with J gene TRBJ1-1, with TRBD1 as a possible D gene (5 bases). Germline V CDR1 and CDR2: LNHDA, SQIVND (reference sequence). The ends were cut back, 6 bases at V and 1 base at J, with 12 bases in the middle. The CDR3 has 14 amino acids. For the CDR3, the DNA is TGTGCCAGTAGCCCTCAGACAGCGAACACTGAAGCTTTCTTT. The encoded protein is CASSPQTANTEAFF.

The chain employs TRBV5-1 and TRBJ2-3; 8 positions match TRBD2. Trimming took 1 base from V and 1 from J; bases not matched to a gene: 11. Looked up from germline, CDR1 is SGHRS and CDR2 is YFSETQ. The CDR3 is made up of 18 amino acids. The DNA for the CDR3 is TGCGCCAGCAGCTTGTCCTTACCTCGGGGGGGAGGCACAGATACGCAGTATTTT. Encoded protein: CASSLSLPRGGGTDTQYF.

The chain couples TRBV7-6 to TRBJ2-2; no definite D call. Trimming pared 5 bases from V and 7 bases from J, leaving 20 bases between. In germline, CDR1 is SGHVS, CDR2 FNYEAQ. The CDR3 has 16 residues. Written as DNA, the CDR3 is TGTGCCAGCAGCCTCCCGGCCCCCAGCGTGGGCGGGGAGCTGTTTTTT. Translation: CASSLPAPSVGGELFF.

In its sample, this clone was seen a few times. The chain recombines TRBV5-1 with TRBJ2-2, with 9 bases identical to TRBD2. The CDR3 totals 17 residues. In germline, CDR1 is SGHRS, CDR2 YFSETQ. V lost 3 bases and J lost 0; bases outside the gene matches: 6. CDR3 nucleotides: TGCGCCAGCAGCTCGAGGGCTAGCGGGACGAACACCGGGGAGCTGTTTTTT. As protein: CASSSRASGTNTGELFF.

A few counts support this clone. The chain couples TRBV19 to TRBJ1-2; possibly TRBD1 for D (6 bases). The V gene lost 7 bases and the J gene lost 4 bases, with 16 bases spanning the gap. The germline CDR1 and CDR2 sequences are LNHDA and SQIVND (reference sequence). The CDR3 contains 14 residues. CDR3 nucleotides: TGTGCCAGTAACCCAACAGGGCTTACCTATGGCTACACCTTC. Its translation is CASNPTGLTYGYTF.

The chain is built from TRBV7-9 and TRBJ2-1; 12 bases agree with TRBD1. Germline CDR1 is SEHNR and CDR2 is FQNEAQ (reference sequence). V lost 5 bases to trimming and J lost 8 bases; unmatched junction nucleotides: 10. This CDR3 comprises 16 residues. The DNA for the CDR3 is TGTGCCAGCAGCCCCGGGACAGGGGGCGAGTTGGATGAGCAGTTCTTC. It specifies CASSPGTGGELDEQFF.

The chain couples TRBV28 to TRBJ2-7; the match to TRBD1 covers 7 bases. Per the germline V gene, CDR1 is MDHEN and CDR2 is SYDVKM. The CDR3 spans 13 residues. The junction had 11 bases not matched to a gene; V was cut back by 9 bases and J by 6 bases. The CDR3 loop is CASRDSLTGEQYF. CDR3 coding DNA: TGTGCCAGTCGGGACAGTTTAACGGGCGAGCAGTACTTC.

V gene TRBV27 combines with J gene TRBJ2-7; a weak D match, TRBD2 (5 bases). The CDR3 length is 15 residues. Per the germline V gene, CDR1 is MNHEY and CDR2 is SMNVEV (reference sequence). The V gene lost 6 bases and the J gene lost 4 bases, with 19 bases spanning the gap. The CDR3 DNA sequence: TGTGCCAGCAGCCCCGGCGAGGGCTTCGATTACGAGCAGTACTTC. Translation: CASSPGEGFDYEQYF.

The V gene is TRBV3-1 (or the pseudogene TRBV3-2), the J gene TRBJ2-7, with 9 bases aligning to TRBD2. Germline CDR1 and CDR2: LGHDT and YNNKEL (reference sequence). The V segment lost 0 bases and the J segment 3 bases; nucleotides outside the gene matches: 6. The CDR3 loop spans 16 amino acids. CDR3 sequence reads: CASSQDVNSGGYEQYF. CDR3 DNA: TGTGCCAGCAGCCAAGATGTGAATAGCGGGGGCTACGAGCAGTACTTC.

CDR3 amino acids: CSTTSGVGYTF. CDR3 nucleotide sequence: TGCAGTACGACCTCAGGGGTAGGCTACACCTTC. V and J are TRBV20-1 and TRBJ1-2; D is perhaps TRBD1 (6 bases). Trimming took off 8 bases at V and 8 bases at J, with 15 bases between the two ends. This CDR3 has 11 residues. Germline lookup yields CDR1 DFQATT and CDR2 SNEGSKA (reference sequence).

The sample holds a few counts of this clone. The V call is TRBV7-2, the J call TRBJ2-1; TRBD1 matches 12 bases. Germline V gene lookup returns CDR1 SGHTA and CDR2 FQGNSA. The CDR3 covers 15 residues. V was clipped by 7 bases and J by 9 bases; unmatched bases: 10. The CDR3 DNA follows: TGTGCCAGCATCCCTCCGGGACAGGGGGCGGTTGAGCAGTTCTTC. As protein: CASIPPGQGAVEQFF.

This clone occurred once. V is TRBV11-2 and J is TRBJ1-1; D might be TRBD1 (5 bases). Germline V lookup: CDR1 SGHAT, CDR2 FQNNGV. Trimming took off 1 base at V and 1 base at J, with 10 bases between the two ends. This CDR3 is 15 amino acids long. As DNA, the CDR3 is TGTGCCAGCAGCTTAGTAGGACACCCGAACACTGAAGCTTTCTTT. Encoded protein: CASSLVGHPNTEAFF.

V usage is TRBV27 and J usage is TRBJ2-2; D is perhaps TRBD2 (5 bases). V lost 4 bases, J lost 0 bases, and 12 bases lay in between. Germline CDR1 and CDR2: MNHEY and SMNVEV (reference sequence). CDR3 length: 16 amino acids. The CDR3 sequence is CASSSWGAPNTGELFF. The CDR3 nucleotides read TGTGCCAGCAGTTCCTGGGGAGCCCCGAACACCGGGGAGCTGTTTTTT.

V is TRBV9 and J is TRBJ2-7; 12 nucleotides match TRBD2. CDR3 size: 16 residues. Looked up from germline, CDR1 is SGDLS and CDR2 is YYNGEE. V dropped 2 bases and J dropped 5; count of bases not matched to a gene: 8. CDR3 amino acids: CASSVIPSGRADEQYF. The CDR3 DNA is TGTGCCAGCAGCGTCATCCCTAGCGGGAGGGCGGACGAGCAGTACTTC. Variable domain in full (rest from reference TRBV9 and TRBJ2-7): DSGVTQTPKHLITATGQRVTLRCSPRSGDLSVYWYQQSLDQGLQFLIQYYNGEERAKGNILERFSAQQFPDLHSELNLSSLELGDSALYFCASSVIPSGRADEQYFGPGTRLTVT.

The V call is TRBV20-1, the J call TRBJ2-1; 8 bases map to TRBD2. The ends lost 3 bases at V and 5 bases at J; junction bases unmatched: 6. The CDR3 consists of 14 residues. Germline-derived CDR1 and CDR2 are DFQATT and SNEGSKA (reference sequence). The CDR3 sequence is CSASSRGGDNEQFF. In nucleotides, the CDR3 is TGCAGTGCTAGTAGCCGGGGGGGCGACAATGAGCAGTTCTTC.

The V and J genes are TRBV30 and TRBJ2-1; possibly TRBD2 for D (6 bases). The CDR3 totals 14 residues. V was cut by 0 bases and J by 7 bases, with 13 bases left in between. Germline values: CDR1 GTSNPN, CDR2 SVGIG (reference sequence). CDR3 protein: CAWSVGGVLNEQFF. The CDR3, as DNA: TGTGCCTGGAGTGTAGGCGGGGTATTAAATGAGCAGTTCTTC.

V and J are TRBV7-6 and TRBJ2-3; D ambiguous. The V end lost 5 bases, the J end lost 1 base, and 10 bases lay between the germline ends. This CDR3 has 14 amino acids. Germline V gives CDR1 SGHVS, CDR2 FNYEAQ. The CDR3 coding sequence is TGTGCCAGCAGCCCTACGGGTGGCACAGATACGCAGTATTTT. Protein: CASSPTGGTDTQYF.

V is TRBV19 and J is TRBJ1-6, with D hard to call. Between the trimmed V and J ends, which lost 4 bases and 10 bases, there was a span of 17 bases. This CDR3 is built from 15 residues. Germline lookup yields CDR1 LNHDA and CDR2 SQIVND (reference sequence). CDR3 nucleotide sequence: TGTGCCAGTAGTACTGCCGACGGCTTCGGGTCACCCCTCCACTTT. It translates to CASSTADGFGSPLHF.

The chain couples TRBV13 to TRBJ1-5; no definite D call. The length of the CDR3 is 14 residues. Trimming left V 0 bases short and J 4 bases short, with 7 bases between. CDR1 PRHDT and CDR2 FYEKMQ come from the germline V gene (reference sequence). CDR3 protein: CASSLGGGNQPQHF. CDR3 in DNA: TGTGCCAGCAGCTTAGGGGGCGGGAATCAGCCCCAGCATTTT.

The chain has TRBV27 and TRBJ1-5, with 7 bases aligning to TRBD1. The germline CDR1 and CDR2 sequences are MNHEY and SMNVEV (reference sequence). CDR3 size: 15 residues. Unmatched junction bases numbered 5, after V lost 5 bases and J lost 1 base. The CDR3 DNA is TGTGCCAGCAGTCCACGGGGACAGAGCAATCAGCCCCAGCATTTT. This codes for CASSPRGQSNQPQHF.

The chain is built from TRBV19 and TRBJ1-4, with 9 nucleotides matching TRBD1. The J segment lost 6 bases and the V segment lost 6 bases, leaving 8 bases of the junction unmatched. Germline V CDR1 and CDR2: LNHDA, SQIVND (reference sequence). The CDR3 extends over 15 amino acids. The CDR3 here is CASRTRDREDEKLFF. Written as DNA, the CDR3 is TGTGCCAGTAGAACCCGGGACAGGGAGGATGAAAAACTGTTTTTT. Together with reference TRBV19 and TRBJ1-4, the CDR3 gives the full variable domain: DGGITQSPKYLFRKEGQNVTLSCEQNLNHDAMYWYRQDPGQGLRLIYYSQIVNDFQKGDIAEGYSVSREKKESFPLTVTSAQKNPTAFYLCASRTRDREDEKLFFGSGTQLSVL.

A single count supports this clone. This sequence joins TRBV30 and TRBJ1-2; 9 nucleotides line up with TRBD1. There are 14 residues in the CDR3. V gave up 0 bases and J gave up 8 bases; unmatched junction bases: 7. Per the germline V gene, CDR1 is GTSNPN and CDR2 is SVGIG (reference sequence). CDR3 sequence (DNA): TGTGCCTGGAGTGTCACCGGGACAGGGACCGGCTACACCTTC. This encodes CAWSVTGTGTGYTF.

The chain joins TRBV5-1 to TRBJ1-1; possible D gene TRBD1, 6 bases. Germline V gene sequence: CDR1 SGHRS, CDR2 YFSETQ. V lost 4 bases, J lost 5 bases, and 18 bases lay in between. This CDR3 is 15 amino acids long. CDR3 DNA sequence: TGCGCCAGCAGCAGCCTAATCCCAGGGGCAACTGAAGCTTTCTTT. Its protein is CASSSLIPGATEAFF. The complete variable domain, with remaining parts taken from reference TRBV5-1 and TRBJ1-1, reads KAGVTQTPRYLIKTRGQQVTLSCSPISGHRSVSWYQQTPGQGLQFLFEYFSETQRNKGNFPGRFSGRQFSNSRSEMNVSTLELGDSALYLCASSSLIPGATEAFFGQGTRLTVV.

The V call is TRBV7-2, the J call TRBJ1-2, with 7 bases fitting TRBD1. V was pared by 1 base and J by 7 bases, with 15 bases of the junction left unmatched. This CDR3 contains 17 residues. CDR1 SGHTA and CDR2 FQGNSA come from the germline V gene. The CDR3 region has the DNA TGTGCCAGCAGCTTAGTTCACTCCGGGACAGAAGGTTTTGGCTACACCTTC. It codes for CASSLVHSGTEGFGYTF.

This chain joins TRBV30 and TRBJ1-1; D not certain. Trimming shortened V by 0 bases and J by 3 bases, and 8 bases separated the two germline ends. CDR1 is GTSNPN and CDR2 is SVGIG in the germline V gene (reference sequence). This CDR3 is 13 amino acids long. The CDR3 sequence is CAWSVRQDTEAFF. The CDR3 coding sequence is TGTGCCTGGAGTGTCAGACAAGACACTGAAGCTTTCTTT.

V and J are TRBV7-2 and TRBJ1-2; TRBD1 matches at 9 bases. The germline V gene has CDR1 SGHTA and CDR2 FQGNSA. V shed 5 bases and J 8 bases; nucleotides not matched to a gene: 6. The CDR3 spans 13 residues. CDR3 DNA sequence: TGTGCCAGCAGCCGAGGGACAGGGAACGGCTACACCTTC. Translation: CASSRGTGNGYTF.